The 28 T cell receptor beta chains reported below all come from one sample, sequenced in a study of T cell responses to AZD1222 COVID-19 vaccine. The table came from immunoSEQ multiplex PCR; TCRdb's copy has only in-frame clones and leaves some out. Of 73,000 or so clones listed, around 88% were seen once; the top ten hold 15% to 20%. The sequencing here drew on peripheral blood, taken on day 0 of AZD1222 vaccination. The origin of the receptors is an adult in good health.

In this sample, this clone turned up once. V gene TRBV19 combines with J gene TRBJ1-1; no reliable D call. This CDR3 contains 13 residues. The ends were cut back, 5 bases at V and 0 bases at J, with 7 bases in the middle. CDR1 is LNHDA, CDR2 SQIVND, per germline (reference sequence). CDR3 in DNA: TGTGCCAGTAGTGGGCAGGTGAACACTGAAGCTTTCTTT. Protein sequence: CASSGQVNTEAFF. The full variable domain, rest sourced from reference TRBV19 and TRBJ1-1, is DGGITQSPKYLFRKEGQNVTLSCEQNLNHDAMYWYRQDPGQGLRLIYYSQIVNDFQKGDIAEGYSVSREKKESFPLTVTSAQKNPTAFYLCASSGQVNTEAFFGQGTRLTVV.

This chain links TRBV7-3 with TRBJ2-1; 7 bases map to TRBD1. The V segment lost 5 bases and the J segment 9 bases; nucleotides outside the gene matches: 10. The germline V gene encodes CDR1 SGHTA and CDR2 FQGTGA. The CDR3 is made up of 14 amino acids. In nucleotides, the CDR3 is TGTGCCAGCAGCCCTACCCAGGGGGTGGGTGAGCAGTTCTTC. This sequence encodes CASSPTQGVGEQFF. Complete variable domain (other parts from reference TRBV7-3 and TRBJ2-1): GAGVSQTPSNKVTEKGKYVELRCDPISGHTALYWYRQSLGQGPEFLIYFQGTGAADDSGLPNDRFFAVRPEGSVSTLKIQRTERGDSAVYLCASSPTQGVGEQFFGPGTRLTVL.

The V and J genes are TRBV19 and TRBJ2-7, with unresolved D. The germline CDR1 and CDR2 sequences are LNHDA and SQIVND (reference sequence). The CDR3 has 13 residues. V lost 2 bases to trimming and J lost 0 bases, with 5 bases between them. DNA for the CDR3: TGTGCCAGTAGTATAACCCTCTCCTACGAGCAGTACTTC. It specifies CASSITLSYEQYF. The full variable domain, in which reference TRBV19 and TRBJ2-7 provide the parts outside the CDR3, is DGGITQSPKYLFRKEGQNVTLSCEQNLNHDAMYWYRQDPGQGLRLIYYSQIVNDFQKGDIAEGYSVSREKKESFPLTVTSAQKNPTAFYLCASSITLSYEQYFGPGTRLTVT.

The chain couples TRBV27 to TRBJ2-3; 8 bases agree with TRBD2. The CDR3 spans 15 residues. CDR1 is MNHEY, CDR2 SMNVEV, per germline (reference sequence). Unmatched junction bases numbered 8, after V lost 8 bases and J lost 1 base. The chain's CDR3 is CASLPYSGGTDTQYF. CDR3 nucleotide sequence: TGTGCCAGCCTCCCTTATAGCGGGGGCACAGATACGCAGTATTTT.

The chain couples TRBV3-1 (or the pseudogene TRBV3-2) to TRBJ2-1, with D perhaps TRBD2 (7 bases). The CDR3 length is 12 residues. Deletions cut 0 bases from V and 15 bases from J, with 12 bases between. Looked up from germline, CDR1 is LGHDT and CDR2 is YNNKEL (reference sequence). For the CDR3, the DNA is TGTGCCAGCAGCCAAGAGCGGGGGCGGCTGTTCTTC. This encodes CASSQERGRLFF.

The chain couples TRBV14 to TRBJ1-2, with D unresolved. Germline lookup yields CDR1 SGHDN and CDR2 FVKESK. V lost 4 bases to trimming and J lost 8 bases, with 17 bases between them. This CDR3 is built from 14 residues. The CDR3 here is CASSPAGPYWGYTF. The DNA for the CDR3 is TGTGCCAGCAGCCCCGCCGGGCCCTACTGGGGCTACACCTTC.

A word on this clone: A junction boundary mismatches the germline segment, possibly from a read error. The chain joins TRBV27 to TRBJ1-1; 7 bases fit TRBD1. The CDR3 length is 13 residues. Germline CDR1 and CDR2: MNHEY and SMNVEV (reference sequence). The CDR3 sequence is CASSGRLGTVRLF. CDR3 nucleotides: TGTGCCAGCAGTGGGCGCCTAGGGACAGTCCGGCTCTTT.

The rearrangement uses TRBV27 and TRBJ2-5; 11 bases align to TRBD2. J lost 4 bases, V lost 2 bases, and 12 bases had no gene match. The length of the CDR3 is 18 residues. Germline assignment: CDR1 MNHEY and CDR2 SMNVEV (reference sequence). CDR3 protein: CASSLGLLAGGGGETQYF. CDR3 DNA: TGTGCCAGCAGTTTAGGGTTGCTAGCGGGAGGAGGGGGAGAGACCCAGTACTTC.

The rearrangement joins TRBV28 to TRBJ1-5; 8 bases agree with TRBD1. This CDR3 comprises 15 residues. J lost 5 bases, V lost 6 bases, and 9 bases had no gene match. Per the germline V gene, CDR1 is MDHEN and CDR2 is SYDVKM. DNA for the CDR3: TGTGCCAGCAGGGAGAGGGACAGGCGGGATCAGCCCCAGCATTTT. Translated, it gives CASRERDRRDQPQHF.

This sequence joins TRBV19 and TRBJ2-7; TRBD2 is a possible D gene (6 bases). Germline loops: CDR1 LNHDA, CDR2 SQIVND (reference sequence). V was clipped by 6 bases and J by 3 bases, with 9 bases between them. The CDR3 runs 12 residues. The CDR3 region is CASRPTSYEQYF. The DNA of the CDR3 is TGTGCCAGTAGACCGACTAGCTACGAGCAGTACTTC.

The chain is built from TRBV6-2 or TRBV6-3 and TRBJ1-5; the D is unclear. The CDR3 runs to 14 residues. Germline V gene lookup returns CDR1 MNHEY and CDR2 SVGEGT. The V and J ends lost 0 bases and 6 bases respectively, with 9 bases between them. CDR3 DNA sequence: TGTGCCAGCAGTTACTCCGGGGTCGGTCAGCCCCAGCATTTT. The encoded protein is CASSYSGVGQPQHF.

The V and J genes are TRBV11-2 and TRBJ2-5; D call uncertain. With 5 bases removed from V and 5 bases from J, the gap between germline ends came to 6 bases. Germline CDR1 is SGHAT and CDR2 is FQNNGV. The CDR3 length is 11 residues. The CDR3 here is CASSARETQYF. The CDR3, as DNA: TGTGCCAGCAGCGCGAGGGAGACCCAGTACTTC.

The chain employs TRBV9 and TRBJ2-3; D possibly matches TRBD1 or TRBD2 (5 bases each). The CDR3 extends over 15 amino acids. Germline V CDR1 and CDR2: SGDLS, YYNGEE. V lost 1 base, J lost 10 bases, and 19 bases lay in between. The CDR3 region is CASSVSGTGLDAQYF. CDR3 nucleotide sequence: TGTGCCAGCAGCGTATCCGGGACGGGGCTGGATGCGCAGTATTTT.

The rearrangement uses TRBV7-7 and TRBJ2-5; TRBD2 is a possible D gene (6 bases). The CDR3 totals 14 residues. The V gene's germline CDR1 is SSHAT and CDR2 FNYEAQ (reference sequence). The V gene lost 2 bases and the J gene lost 1 base, with 8 bases spanning the gap. The CDR3 coding sequence is TGTGCCAGCAGCTTATCGCGGGGCCAAGAGACCCAGTACTTC. It specifies CASSLSRGQETQYF.

The chain uses TRBV7-8 and TRBJ1-3; 7 bases map to TRBD1. There are 16 residues in the CDR3. The J segment lost 1 base and the V segment lost 1 base, leaving 4 bases of the junction unmatched. Germline V lookup: CDR1 SGHVS, CDR2 FQNEAQ. This CDR3 reads CASSLEGAGSGNTIYF. CDR3 in DNA: TGTGCCAGCAGCTTAGAGGGGGCCGGGTCTGGAAACACCATATATTTT.

The chain employs TRBV4-1 and TRBJ2-5; no definite D call. Per the germline V gene, CDR1 is MGHRA and CDR2 is YSYEKL. Trimming removed 1 base from V and 2 bases from J, with 5 bases in between. This CDR3 spans 13 amino acids. The CDR3 sequence is CASSQVGQETQYF. DNA of the CDR3: TGCGCCAGCAGCCAAGTGGGTCAAGAGACCCAGTACTTC.

Only one count was recorded for this clone. The CDR3, as DNA: TGTGCCAGCAGTTTTACCGGACAGGGCAACACTGAAGCTTTCTTT. Translated, it gives CASSFTGQGNTEAFF. This chain links TRBV27 with TRBJ1-1; TRBD1 matches 8 bases. Looked up from germline, CDR1 is MNHEY and CDR2 is SMNVEV (reference sequence). CDR3 size: 15 residues. The trim removed 3 bases at V and 2 bases at J, leaving 5 bases unmatched.

The chain employs TRBV5-1 and TRBJ2-7, with TRBD1 identical over 9 bases. The CDR3 sequence is 15 residues long. Germline V gene data show CDR1 as SGHRS and CDR2 as YFSETQ. V lost 6 bases, J lost 4 bases, and 11 bases stayed unmatched. The CDR3 spells CASTLNTGTGYEQYF. The CDR3 coding sequence is TGCGCCAGCACACTGAACACCGGGACAGGGTACGAGCAGTACTTC.

This clone was seen repeatedly, ten times or more. V is TRBV6-1 and J is TRBJ1-1; D is ambiguous. The germline gives CDR1 MNHNS, CDR2 SASEGT. This CDR3 spans 14 amino acids. The germline V and J ends were trimmed by 2 bases and 0 bases, with 7 bases remaining between them. The DNA of the CDR3 is TGTGCCAGCAGTGAATCGGTCCTGAACACTGAAGCTTTCTTT. Translated, it gives CASSESVLNTEAFF.

J is TRBJ1-5 and V is TRBV7-2; D ambiguous. The length of the CDR3 is 15 residues. V dropped 1 base and J dropped 3 bases, with 10 bases sitting between them. From germline, CDR1 is SGHTA and CDR2 FQGNSA. The CDR3 sequence: CASSLGGTYNQPQHF. The CDR3, as DNA: TGTGCCAGCAGCTTAGGTGGTACATACAATCAGCCCCAGCATTTT.

The chain carries TRBV5-1 and TRBJ2-3; the D is unclear. CDR1 is SGHRS, CDR2 YFSETQ, per germline. The CDR3 has 13 residues. V was clipped by 3 bases and J by 0 bases, with 5 bases between them. CDR3 sequence (DNA): TGCGCCAGCAGCTACTCCAGCACAGATACGCAGTATTTT. Protein product: CASSYSSTDTQYF. Based on the CDR3 plus reference TRBV5-1 and TRBJ2-3, the full variable domain is KAGVTQTPRYLIKTRGQQVTLSCSPISGHRSVSWYQQTPGQGLQFLFEYFSETQRNKGNFPGRFSGRQFSNSRSEMNVSTLELGDSALYLCASSYSSTDTQYFGPGTRLTVL.

The V and J genes are TRBV24-1 and TRBJ2-2, with 7 bases that match TRBD1. The germline gives CDR1 KGHDR, CDR2 SFDVKD. CDR3 size: 16 residues. Losses at the gene ends were 2 bases for V and 1 base for J; bases not matched to a gene: 3. The CDR3 coding sequence is TGTGCCACCAGTGATTCCAGACAGGGGAACACCGGGGAGCTGTTTTTT. It codes for CATSDSRQGNTGELFF.

The V and J genes are TRBV4-2 and TRBJ1-6; tentatively, D is TRBD1 (5 bases). Deletions cut 4 bases from V and 10 bases from J, with 14 bases between. The CDR3 is made up of 14 amino acids. Germline CDR1 is LGHNA and CDR2 is YNFKEQ. CDR3 amino acids: CASSPLGPKSPLHF. Written as DNA, the CDR3 is TGTGCCAGCAGCCCCTTGGGGCCCAAGTCACCCCTCCACTTT.

V gene TRBV27 combines with J gene TRBJ2-1; 9 nucleotides align to TRBD2. J was trimmed by 8 bases and V by 3 bases; bases with no gene match: 5. Germline V gene sequence: CDR1 MNHEY, CDR2 SMNVEV (reference sequence). The CDR3 has 14 amino acids. CDR3 protein: CASSFLTSGYEQFF. CDR3 sequence (DNA): TGTGCCAGCAGTTTCTTGACTAGCGGCTATGAGCAGTTCTTC.

The rearrangement links TRBV25-1 to TRBJ2-3; D is unclear. Germline V lookup: CDR1 MGHDK, CDR2 SYGVNS. The CDR3 is made up of 18 amino acids. Trimming shortened V by 0 bases and J by 1 base, and 17 bases separated the two germline ends. The CDR3 sequence: CASSEYPPLRSGTDTQYF. In nucleotides, the CDR3 is TGTGCCAGCAGTGAATATCCGCCCCTCCGGTCCGGCACAGATACGCAGTATTTT.

The gene calls are TRBV28 and TRBJ1-4; possible D gene TRBD1, 5 bases. V was cut by 7 bases and J by 3 bases, with 15 bases left in between. The CDR3 length is 15 residues. In germline, CDR1 is MDHEN, CDR2 SYDVKM. CDR3 bases: TGTGCCAGCACCTCCCCAGTGGGGGCTAATGAAAAACTGTTTTTT. It specifies CASTSPVGANEKLFF.

In its sample, this clone was seen once. The chain joins TRBV5-1 to TRBJ1-5; D is unresolved. Trimming removed 1 base at V and 6 bases at J, with 14 bases between. CDR1 is SGHRS, CDR2 YFSETQ, per germline. The CDR3 loop spans 15 amino acids. The CDR3 DNA is TGCGCCAGCAGCTTGTCGGCCCAACCCAGTCAGCCCCAGCATTTT. As protein: CASSLSAQPSQPQHF. The variable domain in full, with the rest retrieved from reference TRBV5-1 and TRBJ1-5, is KAGVTQTPRYLIKTRGQQVTLSCSPISGHRSVSWYQQTPGQGLQFLFEYFSETQRNKGNFPGRFSGRQFSNSRSEMNVSTLELGDSALYLCASSLSAQPSQPQHFGDGTRLSIL.

The sample holds a few counts of this clone. The J gene is TRBJ2-7, the V gene TRBV19; tentatively, D is TRBD1 or TRBD2 (5 bases each). Germline CDR1 LNHDA, CDR2 SQIVND (reference sequence). Trimming pared 3 bases from V and 4 bases from J, leaving 13 bases between. The CDR3 extends over 14 amino acids. In DNA, the CDR3 is TGTGCCAGTAGTATCCCAGGGAGACAGTACGAGCAGTACTTC. It is translated as CASSIPGRQYEQYF.